Each of the 20 T cell receptor beta chains below was sequenced from the same sample in a study of cytomegalovirus exposure and HLA in healthy donors. Primers included in the PCR were 60 Vbeta and 13 Jbeta primers. Sequencing was performed with immunoSEQ multiplex PCR; in TCRdb, only in-frame clones are kept and a portion is missing. This sample has approximately 190,000 clones; 80% to 85% occur once, and the top ten carry 6.3%. Sequencing was done on a sample of PBMCs. These TCRs come from a man aged 40-49 years in good health and CMV-seropositive.

The chain has TRBV19 and TRBJ2-3; 7 nucleotides align to TRBD2. CDR1 and CDR2 from the germline V gene are LNHDA and SQIVND (reference sequence). The CDR3 loop spans 14 amino acids. V was clipped by 5 bases and J by 5 bases; unmatched bases: 7. CDR3 bases: TGTGCCAGTAGTGGGGCCGGGGGGATAGATACGCAGTATTTT. Protein product: CASSGAGGIDTQYF.

This chain links TRBV4-1 with TRBJ1-6; tentatively, D is TRBD1 (6 bases). V was shortened by 2 bases and J by 7 bases, with 18 bases between the two germline ends. The germline gives CDR1 MGHRA, CDR2 YSYEKL. The length of the CDR3 is 17 residues. The DNA of the CDR3 is TGCGCCAGCAGCCAAATTTGGGGGCAGGGTTACAATTCACCCCTCCACTTT. This encodes CASSQIWGQGYNSPLHF.

This chain joins TRBV28 and TRBJ2-4; 7 bases align to TRBD2. This CDR3 region has 15 residues. With 3 bases clipped from V and 0 bases from J, the junction kept 2 bases outside the gene matches. Germline loops: CDR1 MDHEN, CDR2 SYDVKM. The CDR3 loop reads CASSFRGVAKNIQYF. The CDR3 coding sequence is TGTGCCAGCAGTTTCCGGGGGGTAGCCAAAAACATTCAGTACTTC.

The chain joins TRBV28 to TRBJ1-1; D is unclear. CDR1 is MDHEN and CDR2 is SYDVKM in the germline V gene. The CDR3 is made up of 13 amino acids. V was shortened by 3 bases and J by 4 bases, with 9 bases between the two germline ends. CDR3 residues: CASSLNSLTEAFF. Written as DNA, the CDR3 is TGTGCCAGCAGTTTGAACAGCCTCACTGAAGCTTTCTTT.

The chain carries TRBV29-1 and TRBJ2-1, with D unclear. The germline gives CDR1 SQVTM, CDR2 ANQGSEA. The CDR3 covers 13 residues. The V and J ends lost 1 base and 6 bases respectively, with 10 bases between them. CDR3 nucleotide sequence: TGCAGCGTTGAAGGGCTCATCAGCAATGAGCAGTTCTTC. Encoded protein: CSVEGLISNEQFF.

This clone was seen once. The rearrangement links TRBV10-3 to TRBJ1-2, with 7 bases fitting TRBD1. The CDR3 has 14 residues. Losses at the gene ends were 11 bases for V and 0 bases for J; bases not matched to a gene: 9. Germline CDR1 and CDR2: ENHRY and SYGVKD. The CDR3 region is CASVQGVANYGYTF. The CDR3, as DNA: TGTGCCTCCGTGCAGGGGGTGGCTAACTATGGCTACACCTTC.

V is TRBV2 and J is TRBJ2-2; weak D call: TRBD2 (6 bases). V was pared by 3 bases and J by 4 bases, with 15 bases between. There are 16 residues in the CDR3. Looked up from germline, CDR1 is SNHLY and CDR2 is FYNNEI. The CDR3 sequence is CASSEGLRATTGELFF. The CDR3 DNA follows: TGTGCCAGCAGTGAGGGACTTCGAGCAACCACCGGGGAGCTGTTTTTT.

The gene calls are TRBV5-8 and TRBJ2-5; 9 positions agree with TRBD1. This CDR3 has 17 amino acids. V was pared by 5 bases and J by 1 base, with 12 bases of the junction left unmatched. The germline CDR1 and CDR2 sequences are SGHTS and YDEGEE. CDR3 loop: CASSPGTGQGFQETQYF. CDR3 nucleotide sequence: TGTGCCAGCAGTCCTGGGACAGGGCAGGGGTTCCAAGAGACCCAGTACTTC.

V and J are TRBV28 and TRBJ1-4; D is undetermined. This CDR3 is built from 13 residues. From germline, CDR1 is MDHEN and CDR2 SYDVKM. Trimming took off 10 bases at V and 4 bases at J, with 13 bases between the two ends. The CDR3 here is CATEGGLNEKLFF. DNA for the CDR3: TGTGCCACCGAGGGCGGTCTTAATGAAAAACTGTTTTTT. Filled out from reference TRBV28 and TRBJ1-4, the complete variable domain reads DVKVTQSSRYLVKRTGEKVFLECVQDMDHENMFWYRQDPGLGLRLIYFSYDVKMKEKGDIPEGYSVSREKKERFSLILESASTNQTSMYLCATEGGLNEKLFFGSGTQLSVL.

The rearrangement links TRBV7-9 to TRBJ2-1; the match to TRBD2 covers 8 bases. Germline CDR1 is SEHNR and CDR2 is FQNEAQ (reference sequence). CDR3 length: 15 residues. The V segment lost 9 bases and the J segment 5 bases; nucleotides outside the gene matches: 12. The CDR3, as DNA: TGTGCCAGGGGACTTTCGGGGGGGCCTCACAATGAGCAGTTCTTC. It yields the protein CARGLSGGPHNEQFF.

In this sample, this clone turned up a few times. The chain recombines TRBV10-1 with TRBJ1-1; D call uncertain. The V gene lost 2 bases and the J gene lost 1 base, with 11 bases spanning the gap. Looked up from germline, CDR1 is WNHNN and CDR2 is SYGVQD (reference sequence). CDR3 size: 15 residues. CDR3 residues: CASSEPGKPNTEAFF. The CDR3, as DNA: TGCGCCAGCAGTGAGCCGGGGAAACCGAACACTGAAGCTTTCTTT.

V is TRBV9 and J is TRBJ2-3; a weak D match, TRBD2 (5 bases). Germline V gene data show CDR1 as SGDLS and CDR2 as YYNGEE. V lost 7 bases, J lost 1 base, and 19 bases lay in between. CDR3 length: 16 residues. CDR3 in DNA: TGTGCCAGCGCCTCACACTCTAGCACTGGCACAGATACGCAGTATTTT. Amino acids: CASASHSSTGTDTQYF.

The chain recombines TRBV5-4 with TRBJ2-5, with a weak D call TRBD2 (6 bases). V gave up 1 base and J gave up 5 bases, with 15 bases separating them. The CDR3 has 15 residues. Per the germline V gene, CDR1 is SGHNT and CDR2 is YYREEE (reference sequence). This CDR3 is CASSLPLRGGETQYF. DNA of the CDR3: TGTGCCAGCAGCTTGCCTCTTAGGGGAGGCGAGACCCAGTACTTC.

CDR3 coding DNA: TGTGCCAGCAGCCTCGTGGGGGGGGGATGGACTGAAGCTTTCTTT. Protein product: CASSLVGGGWTEAFF. The chain couples TRBV6-5 to TRBJ1-1, with D perhaps TRBD1 (5 bases). The CDR3 covers 15 residues. V was cut by 6 bases and J by 5 bases, with 19 bases left in between. Germline V CDR1 and CDR2: MNHEY, SVGAGI.

This chain joins TRBV6-5 and TRBJ1-6; weak D call: TRBD1 (5 bases). Trimming shortened V by 6 bases and J by 9 bases, and 12 bases separated the two germline ends. The CDR3 is made up of 13 amino acids. Germline CDR1 is MNHEY and CDR2 is SVGAGI. Here the CDR3 reads CASSQVGGSPLHF. CDR3 DNA: TGTGCCAGCAGCCAGGTGGGGGGTTCACCCCTCCACTTT.

The chain links TRBV7-2 to TRBJ2-7, with 16 bases fitting TRBD2. The CDR3 contains 16 residues. Germline V CDR1 and CDR2: SGHTA, FQGNSA. V lost 3 bases to trimming and J lost 6 bases; unmatched junction nucleotides: 5. DNA for the CDR3: TGTGCCAGCAGCTTGGGGACTAGCGGGGGGGCCTCCGAGCAGTACTTC. This codes for CASSLGTSGGASEQYF.

The chain carries TRBV6-6 and TRBJ2-5, with D unresolved. This CDR3 is 12 amino acids long. Germline V CDR1 and CDR2: MNHNY, SVGAGI (reference sequence). V shed 8 bases and J shed 5 bases, with 12 bases lying between them. The CDR3 sequence: CASYTVAETQYF. The CDR3 DNA follows: TGTGCCAGCTATACAGTGGCGGAGACCCAGTACTTC.

V and J are TRBV30 and TRBJ2-3, with TRBD2 matching 10 bases. This CDR3 is 15 amino acids long. The germline gives CDR1 GTSNPN, CDR2 SVGIG (reference sequence). Losses at the gene ends were 3 bases for V and 7 bases for J; bases not matched to a gene: 10. CDR3 region: CAWRMPSGGPHTQYF. CDR3 DNA sequence: TGTGCCTGGAGAATGCCTAGCGGGGGCCCCCATACGCAGTATTTT.

This clone was observed a handful of times. The J gene is TRBJ1-1, the V gene TRBV5-1; tentatively, D is TRBD1 (5 bases). V was cut by 7 bases and J by 4 bases, with 11 bases left in between. CDR3 size: 12 residues. Germline CDR1 reads SGHRS; CDR2 reads YFSETQ. The CDR3 sequence is CASRGGATEAFF. The CDR3 DNA sequence: TGCGCCAGCCGGGGAGGGGCCACTGAAGCTTTCTTT.

This clone was counted a few times. The rearrangement uses TRBV5-6 and TRBJ2-5; perhaps TRBD1 as D (5 bases). CDR3 length equals 14 residues. V was cut by 0 bases and J by 1 base, with 7 bases left in between. In germline, CDR1 is SGHDT, CDR2 YYEEEE. CDR3 bases: TGTGCCAGCAGCTTGGTGACAGTCCAAGAGACCCAGTACTTC. It translates to CASSLVTVQETQYF.